This entry lists 15 T cell receptor beta chains sequenced from one sample in a study of blood T cell repertoires in COVID-19 (dated by TCRdb to 2019 to 2021). Receptors were amplified or captured by the immunoSEQ multiplex PCR assay. TCRdb obtained this table from immuneACCESS and retained in-frame rearrangements with V and J assigned. These tables miss some clones; where compared with another copy, unresolved V genes account for less than half of the shortfall, and the remainder is unexplained. The sample table shows approximately 55,000 clones, and around nine tenths are seen once. The ten largest clones take up approximately 6.2% of the sample. Sequencing was carried out using peripheral blood. These receptors originate from a man between 40 and 49 years old with acute or convalescent COVID-19.

This chain joins TRBV12-3 or TRBV12-4 and TRBJ1-5; no clear D. The length of the CDR3 is 12 residues. The V gene lost 3 bases and the J gene lost 7 bases, with 7 bases spanning the gap. Written as DNA, the CDR3 is TGTGCCAGCAGTTTCTCACAGCAGCCCCAGCATTTT. Translating gives CASSFSQQPQHF.

V is TRBV10-3 and J is TRBJ2-7; 8 bases align to TRBD1. The V gene's germline CDR1 is ENHRY and CDR2 SYGVKD. The CDR3 covers 16 residues. V lost 3 bases and J lost 0; bases outside the gene matches: 7. CDR3 amino acids: CAISEPGQGSSYEQYF. CDR3 in DNA: TGTGCCATCAGTGAACCCGGACAGGGAAGCTCCTACGAGCAGTACTTC.

The chain is built from TRBV18 and TRBJ1-3, with TRBD1 matching 8 bases. J was trimmed by 3 bases and V by 3 bases; bases with no gene match: 4. Germline V gene sequence: CDR1 KGHSH, CDR2 LQKENI. The CDR3 has 15 amino acids. The CDR3 DNA reads as TGTGCCAGCTCACCGTTGGACAGGGTTGGAAACACCATATATTTT. As protein: CASSPLDRVGNTIYF.

The chain employs TRBV2 and TRBJ2-3; 15 nucleotides align to TRBD2. The length of the CDR3 is 15 residues. Germline loops: CDR1 SNHLY, CDR2 FYNNEI. With V trimmed by 6 bases and J by 5 bases, 3 bases remained unmatched. The CDR3 reads CASRRTSGREDTQYF. The CDR3 bases are TGTGCCAGCAGGCGGACTAGCGGGAGGGAAGATACGCAGTATTTT.

The rearrangement links TRBV7-2 to TRBJ1-6; 7 bases are shared with TRBD1. V was pared by 4 bases and J by 9 bases, with 6 bases of the junction left unmatched. This CDR3 contains 14 residues. CDR1 SGHTA and CDR2 FQGNSA come from the germline V gene. The CDR3 reads CASSSSTGTSPLHF. The CDR3 coding sequence is TGTGCCAGCAGCTCTTCGACAGGGACTTCACCCCTCCACTTT. Combining the CDR3 with reference TRBV7-2 and TRBJ1-6 gives the whole variable domain GAGVSQSPSNKVTEKGKDVELRCDPISGHTALYWYRQSLGQGLEFLIYFQGNSAPDKSGLPSDRFSAERTGGSVSTLTIQRTQQEDSAVYLCASSSSTGTSPLHFGNGTRLTVT.

This chain links TRBV27 with TRBJ2-5, with 7 bases that match TRBD1. In germline, CDR1 is MNHEY, CDR2 SMNVEV (reference sequence). The ends lost 5 bases at V and 2 bases at J; junction bases unmatched: 8. The CDR3 has 15 residues. The CDR3 bases are TGTGCCAGCAGTCCGCTCCGGGACAGACAAGAGACCCAGTACTTC. The encoded protein is CASSPLRDRQETQYF.

This clone was observed once. The V gene is TRBV6-5, the J gene TRBJ2-5; 7 nucleotides agree with TRBD2. The CDR3 contains 13 residues. With V trimmed by 6 bases and J by 4 bases, 5 bases remained unmatched. CDR1 and CDR2 (germline): MNHEY, SVGAGI. The CDR3 region has the DNA TGTGCCAGCAGCCGGGCTAGCGGAGAGACCCAGTACTTC. Translation: CASSRASGETQYF.

The chain links TRBV15 to TRBJ2-2; 14 positions agree with TRBD2. J was trimmed by 1 base and V by 5 bases; bases with no gene match: 9. From germline, CDR1 is LNHNV and CDR2 YYDKDF (reference sequence). The CDR3 is made up of 19 amino acids. The DNA of the CDR3 is TGTGCCACCAGCTCCACCGGGACTAGCGGGAGCAGGAACACCGGGGAGCTGTTTTTT. Translating gives CATSSTGTSGSRNTGELFF.

The V call is TRBV6-5, the J call TRBJ1-4; TRBD1 is a possible D gene (5 bases). The CDR3 totals 12 residues. Trimming pared 4 bases from V and 13 bases from J, leaving 13 bases between. CDR1 MNHEY and CDR2 SVGAGI come from the germline V gene. In nucleotides, the CDR3 is TGTGCCAGCAGTTTCCTTCTCGGGGGACTGTTTTTT. The encoded protein is CASSFLLGGLFF.

This clone was detected only once. The V gene is TRBV19, the J gene TRBJ1-4; possibly TRBD1 for D (6 bases). Germline assignment: CDR1 LNHDA and CDR2 SQIVND (reference sequence). The germline V and J ends were trimmed by 4 bases and 8 bases, with 14 bases remaining between them. This CDR3 comprises 14 residues. The CDR3 DNA reads as TGTGCCAGTAGTAGAGGGGGTTCCGAAGAAAAACTGTTTTTT. It codes for CASSRGGSEEKLFF.

The rearrangement uses TRBV10-3 and TRBJ2-5; TRBD1 matches 9 bases. This CDR3 contains 13 residues. V shed 7 bases and J 4 bases; nucleotides not matched to a gene: 4. Germline values: CDR1 ENHRY, CDR2 SYGVKD. CDR3 residues: CAIKDRGRETQYF. The DNA of the CDR3 is TGTGCCATCAAAGACAGGGGGAGAGAGACCCAGTACTTC.

The chain carries TRBV12-5 and TRBJ2-3; 12 bases match TRBD2. This CDR3 is built from 16 residues. The trim removed 5 bases at V and 3 bases at J, leaving 6 bases unmatched. Germline-derived CDR1 and CDR2 are LGHNT and FRNRAP. CDR3 in amino acids: CASGASSGRGTDTQYF. The CDR3 DNA sequence: TGTGCTAGTGGTGCCTCTAGCGGGAGGGGAACAGATACGCAGTATTTT.

The chain joins TRBV7-2 to TRBJ2-1; D is perhaps TRBD2 (5 bases). Germline CDR1 and CDR2: SGHTA and FQGNSA. The CDR3 has 14 amino acids. V was cut by 4 bases and J by 4 bases, with 11 bases left in between. This CDR3 is CASSSRPGYNEQFF. DNA for the CDR3: TGTGCCAGCAGCTCCCGGCCGGGATACAATGAGCAGTTCTTC.

The chain couples TRBV6-1 to TRBJ1-2, with D perhaps TRBD1 (5 bases). V was clipped by 1 base and J by 8 bases, with 14 bases between them. CDR3 length equals 14 residues. Germline CDR1 reads MNHNS; CDR2 reads SASEGT. CDR3 coding DNA: TGTGCCAGCAGTGAAGTCGGCAGGGCAAGCGGCTACACCTTC. It translates to CASSEVGRASGYTF.

V gene TRBV19 combines with J gene TRBJ2-7; 12 nucleotides agree with TRBD2. The germline V gene encodes CDR1 LNHDA and CDR2 SQIVND (reference sequence). J gave up 4 bases and V 6 bases, and 1 base lay outside the gene matches. The CDR3 spans 13 residues. The CDR3: CASRTSGSYEQYF. CDR3 sequence (DNA): TGTGCCAGTAGGACTAGCGGGAGTTACGAGCAGTACTTC. Full variable domain (remainder filled in from reference TRBV19 and TRBJ2-7): DGGITQSPKYLFRKEGQNVTLSCEQNLNHDAMYWYRQDPGQGLRLIYYSQIVNDFQKGDIAEGYSVSREKKESFPLTVTSAQKNPTAFYLCASRTSGSYEQYFGPGTRLTVT.